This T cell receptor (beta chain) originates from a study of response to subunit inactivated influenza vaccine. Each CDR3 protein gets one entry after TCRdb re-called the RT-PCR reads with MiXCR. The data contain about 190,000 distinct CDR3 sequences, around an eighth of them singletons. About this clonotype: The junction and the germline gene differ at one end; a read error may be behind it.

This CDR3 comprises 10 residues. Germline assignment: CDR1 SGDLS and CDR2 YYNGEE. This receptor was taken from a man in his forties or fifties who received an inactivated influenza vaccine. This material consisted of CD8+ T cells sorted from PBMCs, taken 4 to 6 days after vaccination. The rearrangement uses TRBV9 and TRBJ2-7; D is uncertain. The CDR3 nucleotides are TGTGCCAGCAGCGGGACGAGGATGAACTTC. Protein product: CASSGTRMNF.